These 23 T cell receptor beta chains share one sample of origin, sequenced in a study of human T cells and chemical hapten exposure. Each CDR3 protein gets one entry after TCRdb re-called the RACE reads with MiXCR. The data show more than 65,000 distinct CDR3 sequences, under 9% seen once. Time point specified: patch test 1, 2 weeks after DPC sensitization. Treatment noted: therapeutic diphenylcyclopropenone sensitization with weekly scalp DPC. The material was whole blood, obtained in connection with sensitization to the hapten diphenylcyclopropenone (DPC). The receptors here all came from a woman aged 25 to 39 with alopecia areata. Some clones in this sample may be carry-over from other donors' samples.

This clonotype was seen repeatedly, ten times or more. This chain joins TRBV2 and TRBJ2-3; D may be TRBD2 (6 bases). Germline CDR1 and CDR2: SNHLY and FYNNEI. Between the trimmed V and J ends, which lost 4 bases and 2 bases, there was a span of 25 bases. The CDR3 has 19 residues. As DNA, the CDR3 is TGTGCCAGCAGTGTGGTCCGGGGGACCCTTGGGAAGTCCACAGATACGCAGTATTTT. It yields the protein CASSVVRGTLGKSTDTQYF.

This clonotype showed up many times. The chain is built from TRBV2 and TRBJ2-3; 10 bases are shared with TRBD2. Trimming removed 5 bases from V and 2 bases from J; junction bases left unmatched: 4. In germline, CDR1 is SNHLY, CDR2 FYNNEI. This CDR3 has 15 amino acids. CDR3 in DNA: TGTGCCAGCAGTCGACTAGCGGGCTCCACAGATACGCAGTATTTT. It translates to CASSRLAGSTDTQYF.

This clonotype was seen at least ten times. The chain recombines TRBV2 with TRBJ1-5, with D perhaps TRBD1 (5 bases). The ends were cut back, 3 bases at V and 7 bases at J, with 13 bases in the middle. Germline V gene data show CDR1 as SNHLY and CDR2 as FYNNEI. The CDR3 contains 14 residues. CDR3 nucleotide sequence: TGTGCCAGCAGTGATTACCTGGGACCCCAGCCCCAGCATTTT. Its translation is CASSDYLGPQPQHF. The full variable domain, completed using reference TRBV2 and TRBJ1-5, is EPEVTQTPSHQVTQMGQEVILRCVPISNHLYFYWYRQILGQKVEFLVSFYNNEISEKSEIFDDQFSVERPDGSNFTLKIRSTKLEDSAMYFCASSDYLGPQPQHFGDGTRLSIL.

In its sample, this clonotype was seen a few times. The chain is built from TRBV30 and TRBJ2-3; D not resolved. Trimming took off 0 bases at V and 2 bases at J, with 3 bases between the two ends. Germline CDR1 GTSNPN, CDR2 SVGIG (reference sequence). The CDR3 loop spans 12 amino acids. The chain's CDR3 is CAWSVYTDTQYF. The CDR3 DNA follows: TGTGCCTGGAGTGTCTACACAGATACGCAGTATTTT.

This clonotype has at least ten counts. J is TRBJ2-7 and V is TRBV6-5, with D tentatively TRBD1 (6 bases). Germline CDR1 MNHEY, CDR2 SVGAGI. V lost 6 bases and J 0 bases, leaving 12 bases between the germline ends. This CDR3 comprises 14 residues. The CDR3 sequence is CASRATGLSYEQYF. CDR3 sequence (DNA): TGTGCCAGCAGAGCTACAGGGCTCTCCTACGAGCAGTACTTC.

This clonotype appeared many times. This chain links TRBV20-1 with TRBJ2-1, with 8 bases matching TRBD1. CDR3 length equals 15 residues. J lost 7 bases, V lost 1 base, and 9 bases had no gene match. CDR1 is DFQATT, CDR2 SNEGSKA, per germline (reference sequence). CDR3 coding DNA: TGCAGTGCTAGAGTTCAGGACAGGGTTTTGAATGAGCAGTTCTTC. The encoded protein is CSARVQDRVLNEQFF.

The table lists this clonotype with many counts. The CDR3 bases are TGTGCCAGCAGCTTGGGGGGAGCAGGCTATGGCTACACCTTC. Its translation: CASSLGGAGYGYTF. This chain links TRBV7-3 with TRBJ1-2, with D perhaps matching TRBD1 (5 bases). Germline CDR1 SGHTA, CDR2 FQGTGA. This CDR3 contains 14 residues. The V and J ends lost 3 bases and 4 bases respectively, with 12 bases between them.

This clonotype was recorded many times. The gene calls are TRBV18 and TRBJ1-5, with D tentatively TRBD1 (6 bases). Between the trimmed V and J ends, which lost 1 base and 2 bases, there was a span of 15 bases. Germline CDR1 KGHSH, CDR2 LQKENI. There are 17 residues in the CDR3. DNA for the CDR3: TGTGCCAGCTCACCACAGGAGGGGGGGGTTGGCAATCAGCCCCAGCATTTT. Residues: CASSPQEGGVGNQPQHF.

V is TRBV12-3 or TRBV12-4 and J is TRBJ1-5; TRBD1 matches at 9 bases. The CDR3 length is 15 residues. Losses at the gene ends were 3 bases for V and 6 bases for J; bases not matched to a gene: 6. The DNA of the CDR3 is TGTGCCAGCAGTTTTACACAGGGGGCTGGTCAGCCCCAGCATTTT. Its protein product is CASSFTQGAGQPQHF.

This clonotype has at least ten counts. The chain uses TRBV5-1 and TRBJ2-3; 8 bases are a match to TRBD2. The CDR3 runs 16 residues. V trimming: 2 bases; J trimming: 0 bases; junction bases outside the gene matches: 5. Germline CDR1 and CDR2: SGHRS and YFSETQ. The CDR3 here is CASSLGASGSTDTQYF. CDR3 nucleotides: TGCGCCAGCAGCTTAGGCGCTAGCGGGAGCACAGATACGCAGTATTTT.

This clonotype is classed as medium-sized. The chain links TRBV29-1 to TRBJ2-3; D gene ambiguous. The CDR3 is 16 residues long. V lost 0 bases and J 0 bases, leaving 13 bases between the germline ends. Germline CDR1 is SQVTM and CDR2 is ANQGSEA. CDR3 loop: CSVEDWGTVSTDTQYF. Written as DNA, the CDR3 is TGCAGCGTTGAAGATTGGGGAACAGTCAGCACAGATACGCAGTATTTT.

This clonotype was counted many times. This rearrangement joins TRBV5-1 to TRBJ1-1; D is perhaps TRBD1 (5 bases). Trimming shortened V by 2 bases and J by 4 bases, and 15 bases separated the two germline ends. This CDR3 spans 15 amino acids. Germline loops: CDR1 SGHRS, CDR2 YFSETQ. Here the CDR3 reads CASSLNDRRTTEAFF. In DNA form, the CDR3 reads TGCGCCAGCAGCTTAAATGACAGAAGGACCACTGAAGCTTTCTTT.

This clonotype was seen repeatedly, ten times or more. The chain employs TRBV20-1 and TRBJ1-2; TRBD1 matches at 7 bases. Germline trimming cut 5 bases from V and 4 bases from J; bases unmatched to any gene: 10. The germline CDR1 and CDR2 sequences are DFQATT and SNEGSKA (reference sequence). The CDR3 consists of 14 residues. CDR3 in DNA: TGCAGTGCTCTAACCGATACAGGGGTCTATGGCTACACCTTC. It codes for CSALTDTGVYGYTF.

There are many counts of this clonotype. The chain carries TRBV29-1 and TRBJ2-3; 9 bases are a match to TRBD2. The germline V gene encodes CDR1 SQVTM and CDR2 ANQGSEA. The ends lost 6 bases at V and 4 bases at J; junction bases unmatched: 20. The CDR3 spans 18 residues. CDR3 nucleotides: TGCAGCGTAGCAGGGTTCCTTAGCGGGGGAGACCCCGCAGATACGCAGTATTTT. Translation: CSVAGFLSGGDPADTQYF.

The table lists this clonotype with many counts. The CDR3 protein is CASSSNPLTGTSGGANEQFF. CDR3 nucleotides: TGTGCCAGCAGCTCCAACCCACTAACCGGGACTAGCGGGGGGGCAAATGAGCAGTTCTTC. The chain uses TRBV7-9 and TRBJ2-1, with TRBD2 matching over 16 bases. V shed 4 bases, J shed 7 bases, and the junction held 16 bases outside the gene matches. This CDR3 spans 20 amino acids. From germline, CDR1 is SEHNR and CDR2 FQNEAQ (reference sequence).

This clonotype has a handful of counts. The V and J genes are TRBV6-1 and TRBJ1-6, with TRBD1 as a possible D gene (5 bases). The V gene's germline CDR1 is MNHNS and CDR2 SASEGT. There are 13 residues in the CDR3. Trimming removed 6 bases at V and 5 bases at J, with 8 bases between. The CDR3 DNA follows: TGTGCCAGCAGGGACATAGATAATTCACCCCTCCACTTT. It is translated as CASRDIDNSPLHF.

The chain joins TRBV2 to TRBJ1-6; 7 nucleotides line up with TRBD1. Unmatched junction bases numbered 5, after V lost 5 bases and J lost 7 bases. Germline V gene data show CDR1 as SNHLY and CDR2 as FYNNEI. The CDR3 length is 14 residues. In nucleotides, the CDR3 is TGTGCCAGCAGTTACAGGGGCCTCAATTCACCCCTCCACTTT. It specifies CASSYRGLNSPLHF.

At least ten counts were recorded for this clonotype. V is TRBV20-1 and J is TRBJ1-2, with a tentative D call TRBD1 (5 bases). The CDR3 runs to 14 residues. Germline V gene data show CDR1 as DFQATT and CDR2 as SNEGSKA (reference sequence). Trimming removed 2 bases from V and 3 bases from J, with 13 bases in between. The CDR3 DNA reads as TGCAGTGCTAGATCCCCGGACACTCACTATGGCTACACCTTC. It specifies CSARSPDTHYGYTF.

This clonotype has a count of ten or more. V usage is TRBV12-3 or TRBV12-4 and J usage is TRBJ1-1; possible D gene TRBD1, 6 bases. V was pared by 7 bases and J by 0 bases, with 15 bases between. CDR3 length: 15 amino acids. CDR3 sequence reads: CASTLGRGMNTEAFF. CDR3 nucleotide sequence: TGTGCCAGCACATTGGGGAGGGGGATGAACACTGAAGCTTTCTTT.

This clonotype appeared many times. This chain links TRBV15 with TRBJ2-7; D call uncertain. The germline V gene encodes CDR1 LNHNV and CDR2 YYDKDF (reference sequence). The CDR3 is made up of 13 amino acids. Deletions cut 0 bases from V and 7 bases from J, with 10 bases between. The CDR3 region has the DNA TGTGCCACCAGCAGAGAGGGTGGTAATGAGCAGTACTTC. Protein sequence: CATSREGGNEQYF.

This clonotype appeared many times. The rearrangement joins TRBV5-1 to TRBJ2-5; 11 nucleotides agree with TRBD2. CDR3 length: 15 residues. Unmatched junction bases numbered 6, after V lost 4 bases and J lost 4 bases. The germline CDR1 and CDR2 sequences are SGHRS and YFSETQ. The CDR3 spells CASSPNSGGGETQYF. As DNA, the CDR3 is TGCGCCAGCAGCCCGAATAGCGGGGGGGGAGAGACCCAGTACTTC.

In this sample, this clonotype turned up many times. This rearrangement joins TRBV6-2 or TRBV6-3 to TRBJ2-6, with TRBD1 matching 7 bases. After removal of 6 bases from V and 6 bases from J, the junction contained 23 bases not matched to a gene. CDR1 is MNHEY and CDR2 is SVGEGT in the germline V gene. The CDR3 is made up of 20 amino acids. The CDR3 protein is CASSYKKPGQNPNVANVLTF. The DNA of the CDR3 is TGTGCCAGCAGCTATAAGAAACCGGGACAGAACCCCAATGTGGCCAACGTCCTGACTTTC.

This clonotype was picked up many times. V gene TRBV12-3 or TRBV12-4 combines with J gene TRBJ2-1, with D hard to call. The germline V and J ends were trimmed by 6 bases and 8 bases, with 11 bases remaining between them. This CDR3 is 12 amino acids long. The CDR3 loop reads CASSTLIDEQFF. For the CDR3, the DNA is TGTGCCAGCAGCACTTTAATCGATGAGCAGTTCTTC.